These 26 T cell receptor beta chains came from one sample sequenced in a study of blood T cell repertoires in COVID-19. Produced via immunoSEQ multiplex PCR; TCRdb's table is partial and in-frame only. The sample holds 150,000 to 200,000 clones, 88% seen once. Sample: peripheral blood. These receptors were collected from a man aged 55 to 70 with acute or convalescent COVID-19.

This chain links TRBV4-1 with TRBJ2-2, with 7 positions matching TRBD1. The CDR3 runs 16 residues. Germline CDR1 is MGHRA and CDR2 is YSYEKL. The J segment lost 4 bases and the V segment lost 2 bases, leaving 7 bases of the junction unmatched. CDR3 region: CASSQQPGTVTGELFF. In nucleotides, the CDR3 is TGCGCCAGCAGCCAACAACCTGGGACAGTCACCGGGGAGCTGTTTTTT.

This clone has just one count. V and J are TRBV20-1 and TRBJ2-5; possible D gene TRBD2, 5 bases. Between the trimmed V and J ends, which lost 3 bases and 1 base, there was a span of 6 bases. Germline V gene data show CDR1 as DFQATT and CDR2 as SNEGSKA (reference sequence). There are 12 residues in the CDR3. CDR3: CSASRGQETQYF. CDR3 sequence (DNA): TGCAGTGCTAGTCGGGGCCAAGAGACCCAGTACTTC.

This sequence joins TRBV5-1 and TRBJ1-3; a possible D gene is TRBD1 (5 bases). V lost 0 bases and J lost 7, with 14 bases in between. The CDR3 is 15 residues long. Germline V gives CDR1 SGHRS, CDR2 YFSETQ. The CDR3 DNA is TGCGCCAGCAGCTTGGATGGGCAGGGTGTGAACACCATATATTTT. It codes for CASSLDGQGVNTIYF.

A remark on this clone: The same CDR3 also results from other DNA sequences found in this sample. This chain connects TRBV6-2 or TRBV6-3 to TRBJ2-1; D is undetermined. Germline CDR1 reads MNHEY; CDR2 reads SVGEGT. V gave up 5 bases and J gave up 2 bases, with 4 bases separating them. The CDR3 sequence is 12 residues long. CDR3 protein: CASSSTYNEQFF. The CDR3 DNA reads as TGTGCCAGCAGTAGCACCTACAATGAGCAGTTCTTC.

The chain couples TRBV7-6 to TRBJ1-6, with a possible D match to TRBD1 (5 bases). Trimming took off 2 bases at V and 6 bases at J, with 17 bases between the two ends. In germline, CDR1 is SGHVS, CDR2 FNYEAQ. The CDR3 spans 17 residues. The CDR3 loop is CASSLTPSPGRNSPLHF. DNA for the CDR3: TGTGCCAGCAGCTTAACCCCCTCGCCAGGGCGTAATTCACCCCTCCACTTT.

V gene TRBV5-4 combines with J gene TRBJ1-1, with 8 nucleotides matching TRBD1. The junction had 12 bases not matched to a gene; V was cut back by 4 bases and J by 1 base. There are 17 residues in the CDR3. Germline CDR1 reads SGHNT; CDR2 reads YYREEE (reference sequence). The CDR3 nucleotides are TGTGCCAGCAGCGGCCGGGACAGGATCGAAACGAACACTGAAGCTTTCTTT. Translating gives CASSGRDRIETNTEAFF.

This clone showed up just a few times. The chain has TRBV9 and TRBJ2-2, with a possible D match to TRBD2 (5 bases). This CDR3 has 15 residues. The germline V gene has CDR1 SGDLS and CDR2 YYNGEE. Between the trimmed V and J ends, which lost 3 bases and 2 bases, there was a span of 11 bases. The CDR3 DNA sequence: TGTGCCAGCAGCGGCGCGGGTCATAACACCGGGGAGCTGTTTTTT. Encoded protein: CASSGAGHNTGELFF.

This clone was counted at least ten times. The rearrangement joins TRBV7-8 to TRBJ2-3, with a weak D call TRBD2 (6 bases). V lost 1 base and J lost 5, with 16 bases in between. This CDR3 comprises 16 residues. CDR1 and CDR2 (germline): SGHVS, FQNEAQ. This chain's CDR3 is CASSLEGYGGVDTQYF. Here the CDR3 DNA reads TGTGCCAGCAGCTTAGAGGGTTACGGGGGAGTAGATACGCAGTATTTT.

This sequence joins TRBV19 and TRBJ1-4, with TRBD1 identical over 10 bases. The CDR3 consists of 14 residues. The V gene's germline CDR1 is LNHDA and CDR2 SQIVND (reference sequence). V lost 3 bases to trimming and J lost 10 bases; unmatched junction nucleotides: 5. The CDR3: CASSIGQGVGKLFF. The CDR3 nucleotides read TGTGCCAGTAGTATCGGACAGGGGGTTGGAAAACTGTTTTTT.

CDR3 nucleotide sequence: TGTGCCAGCTCCAGACAGAGCTCTGGAAACACCATATATTTT. Its translation: CASSRQSSGNTIYF. This rearrangement joins TRBV5-4 to TRBJ1-3; D might be TRBD1 (5 bases). The CDR3 covers 14 residues. The V end was cut by 7 bases, the J end by 0 bases, with 11 bases between. Germline loops: CDR1 SGHNT, CDR2 YYREEE (reference sequence). Together with reference TRBV5-4 and TRBJ1-3, the CDR3 gives the full variable domain: ETGVTQSPTHLIKTRGQQVTLRCSSQSGHNTVSWYQQALGQGPQFIFQYYREEENGRGNFPPRFSGLQFPNYSSELNVNALELDDSALYLCASSRQSSGNTIYFGEGSWLTVV.

This clone was counted between two and nine times. V gene TRBV6-6 combines with J gene TRBJ1-6, with 9 bases aligning to TRBD1. V trimming: 6 bases; J trimming: 10 bases; junction bases outside the gene matches: 4. Germline CDR1 reads MNHNY; CDR2 reads SVGAGI (reference sequence). The CDR3 extends over 13 amino acids. CDR3: CASRGTGSSPLHF. The CDR3, as DNA: TGTGCCAGCAGAGGGACAGGGTCCTCACCCCTCCACTTT.

This chain uses TRBV5-1 with TRBJ2-7; D is ambiguous. Germline CDR1 and CDR2: SGHRS and YFSETQ. This CDR3 has 11 residues. V dropped 3 bases and J dropped 3 bases, with 4 bases sitting between them. The CDR3 is CASSSSYEQYF. CDR3 DNA sequence: TGCGCCAGCAGCTCGAGCTACGAGCAGTACTTC.

The genes are TRBV19 and TRBJ1-2; 9 bases line up with TRBD1. Trimming at V came to 3 bases and at J to 10 bases, leaving 9 bases not matched to a gene. The CDR3 is 14 amino acids. Germline CDR1 is LNHDA and CDR2 is SQIVND (reference sequence). In nucleotides, the CDR3 is TGTGCCAGTAGTATCACCGGGACAGGGTCGGACTACACCTTC. Translating gives CASSITGTGSDYTF.

J is TRBJ1-1 and V is TRBV27, with D possibly matching TRBD1 (5 bases). The CDR3 totals 15 residues. The germline CDR1 and CDR2 sequences are MNHEY and SMNVEV (reference sequence). V gave up 11 bases and J gave up 1 base, with 20 bases separating them. The CDR3 reads CASATLGEANTEAFF. CDR3 nucleotide sequence: TGTGCCTCTGCGACTCTGGGGGAGGCGAACACTGAAGCTTTCTTT.

The chain is built from TRBV2 and TRBJ2-3; 8 bases agree with TRBD1. Germline trimming cut 5 bases from V and 4 bases from J; bases unmatched to any gene: 5. Looked up from germline, CDR1 is SNHLY and CDR2 is FYNNEI. The CDR3 is made up of 14 amino acids. CDR3: CASSRLQGADTQYF. The CDR3 DNA follows: TGTGCCAGCAGTCGACTACAGGGGGCAGATACGCAGTATTTT.

This chain connects TRBV19 to TRBJ1-1; 10 positions agree with TRBD1. The CDR3 runs 15 residues. Per the germline V gene, CDR1 is LNHDA and CDR2 is SQIVND (reference sequence). V trimming: 5 bases; J trimming: 6 bases; junction bases outside the gene matches: 9. CDR3 in amino acids: CASSLRQGAGSEAFF. The CDR3 nucleotides read TGTGCCAGTAGTTTAAGACAGGGGGCTGGGTCTGAAGCTTTCTTT.

The genes are TRBV7-9 and TRBJ2-2; TRBD2 is a possible D gene (5 bases). Per germline, CDR1 SEHNR and CDR2 FQNEAQ (reference sequence). This CDR3 has 15 amino acids. V shed 5 bases and J shed 4 bases, with 14 bases lying between them. CDR3: CASSEKRSGTGELFF. The CDR3 nucleotides are TGTGCCAGCAGCGAGAAGCGGTCTGGCACCGGGGAGCTGTTTTTT. The variable domain in full, with the rest retrieved from reference TRBV7-9 and TRBJ2-2, is DTGVSQNPRHKITKRGQNVTFRCDPISEHNRLYWYRQTLGQGPEFLTYFQNEAQLEKSRLLSDRFSAERPKGSFSTLEIQRTEQGDSAMYLCASSEKRSGTGELFFGEGSRLTVL.

This chain uses TRBV5-1 with TRBJ1-4, with D tentatively TRBD1 (5 bases). CDR1 and CDR2 from the germline V gene are SGHRS and YFSETQ. This CDR3 has 14 residues. V shed 0 bases and J shed 5 bases, with 8 bases lying between them. CDR3 sequence (DNA): TGCGCCAGCAGCTTGGAGCCAGGGAATGAAAAACTGTTTTTT. It translates to CASSLEPGNEKLFF.

The chain's CDR3 is CASSPEERENYGYTF. The DNA for the CDR3 is TGTGCCAGCAGCCCAGAGGAGCGGGAGAACTATGGCTACACCTTC. V is TRBV7-8 and J is TRBJ1-2; the D is unclear. V was cut by 5 bases and J by 2 bases, with 15 bases left in between. The CDR3 has 15 residues. Germline CDR1 and CDR2: SGHVS and FQNEAQ.

The rearrangement joins TRBV24-1 to TRBJ1-6; TRBD1 matches at 7 bases. In germline, CDR1 is KGHDR, CDR2 SFDVKD. The V and J ends lost 5 bases and 5 bases, in that order; junction bases with no gene match: 5. The CDR3 loop spans 15 amino acids. The CDR3: CATSAGTANNSPLHF. CDR3 in DNA: TGTGCCACCAGTGCGGGGACAGCGAATAATTCACCCCTCCACTTT.

V and J are TRBV4-3 and TRBJ1-1; weak D call: TRBD1 (6 bases). The V gene's germline CDR1 is LGHNA and CDR2 YSLEER. V was clipped by 0 bases and J by 3 bases, with 11 bases between them. CDR3 length: 15 amino acids. The CDR3: CASSQELGGDTEAFF. The CDR3, as DNA: TGCGCCAGCAGCCAAGAGTTAGGGGGGGACACTGAAGCTTTCTTT.

The rearrangement joins TRBV9 to TRBJ2-2, with TRBD2 identical over 11 bases. V was pared by 2 bases and J by 5 bases, with 5 bases of the junction left unmatched. Germline CDR1 is SGDLS and CDR2 is YYNGEE. CDR3 length: 16 residues. CDR3 in DNA: TGTGCCAGCAGCGTCGGGCTAGCGGGAGGAACCGGGGAGCTGTTTTTT. Translated: CASSVGLAGGTGELFF.

This chain uses TRBV9 with TRBJ1-4; 7 positions match TRBD1. CDR1 and CDR2 (germline): SGDLS, YYNGEE. There are 15 residues in the CDR3. V lost 4 bases to trimming and J lost 8 bases; unmatched junction nucleotides: 11. The CDR3 coding sequence is TGTGCCAGCAGCCCCTGGGACAGTAAGCGGGAAAAACTGTTTTTT. Encoded protein: CASSPWDSKREKLFF.

This clone was recorded a few times. This chain connects TRBV5-5 to TRBJ2-3; 10 bases map to TRBD2. The ends lost 4 bases at V and 6 bases at J; junction bases unmatched: 11. From germline, CDR1 is SGHKS and CDR2 YYEKEE (reference sequence). The CDR3 totals 16 residues. CDR3 sequence: CASSPKTSGRLDTQYF. CDR3 sequence (DNA): TGTGCCAGCAGCCCGAAGACTAGCGGGCGACTCGATACGCAGTATTTT.

V is TRBV30 and J is TRBJ1-2, with a weak D call TRBD1 (5 bases). V gave up 0 bases and J gave up 3 bases, with 14 bases separating them. Germline values: CDR1 GTSNPN, CDR2 SVGIG (reference sequence). The CDR3 sequence is 15 residues long. The CDR3 DNA reads as TGTGCCTGGAGTGTACCGGGGGATTACGACTATGGCTACACCTTC. Translated: CAWSVPGDYDYGYTF.

The sample holds one count of this clone. The V and J genes are TRBV5-8 and TRBJ1-3; D perhaps matches TRBD1 (6 bases). The CDR3 covers 15 residues. Germline values: CDR1 SGHTS, CDR2 YDEGEE. The V end was cut by 1 base, the J end by 6 bases, with 14 bases between. Written as DNA, the CDR3 is TGTGCCAGCAGCTTGAACAGGGCGGCGGAAAACACCATATATTTT. This sequence encodes CASSLNRAAENTIYF.